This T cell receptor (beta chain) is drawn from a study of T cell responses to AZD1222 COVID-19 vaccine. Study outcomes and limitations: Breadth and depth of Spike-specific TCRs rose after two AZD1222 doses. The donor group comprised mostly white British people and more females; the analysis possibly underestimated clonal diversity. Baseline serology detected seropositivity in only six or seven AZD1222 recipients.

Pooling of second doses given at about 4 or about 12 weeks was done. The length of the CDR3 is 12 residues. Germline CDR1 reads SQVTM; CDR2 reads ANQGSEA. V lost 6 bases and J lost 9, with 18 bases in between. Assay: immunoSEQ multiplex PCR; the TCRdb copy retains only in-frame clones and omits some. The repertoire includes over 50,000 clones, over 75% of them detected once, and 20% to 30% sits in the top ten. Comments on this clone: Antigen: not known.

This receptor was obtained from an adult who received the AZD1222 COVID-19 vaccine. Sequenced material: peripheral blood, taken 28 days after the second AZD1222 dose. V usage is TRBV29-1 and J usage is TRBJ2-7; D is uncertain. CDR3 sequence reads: CSVYGPEAGQYF. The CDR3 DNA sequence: TGCAGCGTATATGGCCCAGAGGCCGGGCAGTACTTC.